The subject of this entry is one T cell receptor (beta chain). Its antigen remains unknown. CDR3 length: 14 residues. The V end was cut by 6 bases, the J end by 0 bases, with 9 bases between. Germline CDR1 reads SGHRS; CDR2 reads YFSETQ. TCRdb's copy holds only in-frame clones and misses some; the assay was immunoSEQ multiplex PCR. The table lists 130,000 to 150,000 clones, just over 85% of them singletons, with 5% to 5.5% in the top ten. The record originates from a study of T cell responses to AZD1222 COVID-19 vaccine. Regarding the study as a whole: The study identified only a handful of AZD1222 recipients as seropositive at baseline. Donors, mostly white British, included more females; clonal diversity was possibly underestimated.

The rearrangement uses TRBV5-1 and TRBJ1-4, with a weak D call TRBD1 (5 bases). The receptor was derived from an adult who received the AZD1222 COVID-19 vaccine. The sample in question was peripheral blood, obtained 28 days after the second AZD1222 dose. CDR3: CASKEGSTNEKLFF. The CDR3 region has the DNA TGCGCCAGCAAGGAGGGGTCAACTAATGAAAAACTGTTTTTT.